This entry lists 13 T cell receptor beta chains sequenced from one sample in a study of T cell repertoires in cytomegalovirus infection. What these receptors recognize is not known. TCRdb reprocessed the reads with MiXCR, giving one entry per CDR3 protein. The table shows 20,000 to 25,000 distinct CDR3 sequences, with around 43% occurring only once. Sequencing was performed on CD8+ T cells from cultured PBMCs, taken from culture after CMV antigen stimulation. The receptors were sampled from a human donor in good health (CMV status not recorded). Some clones in this sample may be carry-over from other donors' samples.

This clonotype has a single count. The rearrangement uses TRBV10-3 and TRBJ1-1, with 9 bases aligning to TRBD1. Germline V CDR1 and CDR2: ENHRY, SYGVKD. The CDR3 is made up of 15 amino acids. J gave up 5 bases and V 2 bases, and 6 bases lay outside the gene matches. CDR3 DNA sequence: TGTGCCATCAGTGAGGCTCCGGGACAGGGTACTGAAGCTTTCTTT. Protein sequence: CAISEAPGQGTEAFF.

Only a few counts were recorded for this clonotype. CDR3 residues: CASSSGDPWDGYTF. CDR3 in DNA: TGTGCCAGCTCGTCAGGGGATCCCTGGGATGGCTACACCTTC. The rearrangement joins TRBV18 to TRBJ1-2; TRBD1 might be the D (6 bases). V was cut by 6 bases and J by 6 bases, with 17 bases left in between. CDR3 length equals 14 residues. Looked up from germline, CDR1 is KGHSH and CDR2 is LQKENI.

This clonotype appeared a few times. The genes are TRBV4-2 and TRBJ2-5; TRBD2 agrees at 11 bases. Germline CDR1 reads LGHNA; CDR2 reads YNFKEQ. This CDR3 is built from 17 residues. The V segment lost 8 bases and the J segment 3 bases; nucleotides outside the gene matches: 14. As DNA, the CDR3 is TGTGCCAGCGGGCCACGCCATCTAGCGGGGGGTGAAGAGACCCAGTACTTC. It is translated as CASGPRHLAGGEETQYF.

This clonotype was seen repeatedly, ten times or more. The chain carries TRBV7-2 and TRBJ1-2, with D unclear. The CDR3 loop spans 14 amino acids. Trimming removed 1 base from V and 5 bases from J, with 11 bases in between. CDR1 and CDR2 (germline): SGHTA, FQGNSA. The CDR3 DNA follows: TGTGCCAGCAGCTTAGAGGCAGTATATTATGGCTACACCTTC. It codes for CASSLEAVYYGYTF.

The V gene is TRBV24-1, the J gene TRBJ1-5; D possibly corresponds to TRBD1 (5 bases). CDR1 is KGHDR, CDR2 SFDVKD, per germline. The germline V and J ends were trimmed by 2 bases and 3 bases, with 13 bases remaining between them. The CDR3 has 16 residues. The CDR3 DNA follows: TGTGCCACCAGTGATTCCCGGGGACCCAACAATCAGCCCCAGCATTTT. Amino acid sequence: CATSDSRGPNNQPQHF.

The chain links TRBV24-1 to TRBJ2-3; D is uncertain. The CDR3 totals 14 residues. V lost 7 bases to trimming and J lost 0 bases, with 10 bases between them. Per the germline V gene, CDR1 is KGHDR and CDR2 is SFDVKD. The CDR3 is CATSKVDSTDTQYF. DNA of the CDR3: TGTGCCACCAGCAAAGTCGACAGCACAGATACGCAGTATTTT.

V and J are TRBV7-2 and TRBJ2-7; D ambiguous. The V and J ends lost 3 bases and 4 bases respectively, with 10 bases between them. There are 13 residues in the CDR3. Germline assignment: CDR1 SGHTA and CDR2 FQGNSA. CDR3 nucleotides: TGTGCCAGCAGCTTGGACCATAGGTACGAGCAGTACTTC. It yields the protein CASSLDHRYEQYF.

The chain couples TRBV6-4 to TRBJ2-1; 11 bases map to TRBD2. This CDR3 is built from 15 residues. CDR1 and CDR2 (germline): MRHNA, SNTAGT. Unmatched junction bases numbered 5, after V lost 3 bases and J lost 7 bases. The CDR3, as DNA: TGTGCCAGCAGTGAAGGGACTAGCGGCCAGAATGAGCAGTTCTTC. Protein product: CASSEGTSGQNEQFF.

This sequence joins TRBV11-3 and TRBJ1-2; D ambiguous. Trimming took off 5 bases at V and 6 bases at J, with 13 bases between the two ends. This CDR3 spans 13 amino acids. CDR1 and CDR2 from the germline V gene are SGHNT and YENEEA. The CDR3 coding sequence is TGTGCCAGCAGCACTTTAGAGGGTGATGGCTACACCTTC. It yields the protein CASSTLEGDGYTF.

This chain connects TRBV28 to TRBJ2-3; tentatively, D is TRBD2 (6 bases). Trimming left V 7 bases short and J 15 bases short, with 20 bases between. The CDR3 extends over 12 amino acids. CDR1 and CDR2 (germline): MDHEN, SYDVKM. This CDR3 is CASTLESGLQYF. In nucleotides, the CDR3 is TGTGCCAGCACCCTGGAGTCGGGACTCCAATATTTT.

The V call is TRBV6-6, the J call TRBJ1-1; D perhaps matches TRBD1 (5 bases). Trimming left V 0 bases short and J 3 bases short, with 11 bases between. CDR1 and CDR2 (germline): MNHNY, SVGAGI (reference sequence). The CDR3 has 15 amino acids. The CDR3 DNA follows: TGTGCCAGCAGTTACTCGAGTCTGGGGGACACTGAAGCTTTCTTT. It specifies CASSYSSLGDTEAFF.

This clonotype was picked up many times. The chain employs TRBV7-9 and TRBJ2-1; TRBD1 might be the D (6 bases). The CDR3 sequence is 12 residues long. The ends were cut back, 5 bases at V and 6 bases at J, with 8 bases in the middle. From germline, CDR1 is SEHNR and CDR2 FQNEAQ (reference sequence). Here the CDR3 reads CASSTDSNEQFF. For the CDR3, the DNA is TGTGCCAGCAGCACGGACAGCAATGAGCAGTTCTTC.

V and J are TRBV7-2 and TRBJ2-7, with D perhaps TRBD2 (6 bases). The V end lost 5 bases, the J end lost 3 bases, and 20 bases lay between the germline ends. The germline V gene has CDR1 SGHTA and CDR2 FQGNSA. This CDR3 has 16 amino acids. CDR3: CASSMSGGEDFYEQYF. CDR3 bases: TGTGCCAGCAGCATGAGTGGAGGGGAGGATTTCTACGAGCAGTACTTC.